This passage covers 19 T cell receptor beta chains from one sample sequenced in a study of T cell responses to AZD1222 COVID-19 vaccine. The method was immunoSEQ multiplex PCR; TCRdb's version includes in-frame clones alone and lacks a portion of them. The sample comprises 100,000 or so clones, approximately 88% of which are singletons, and around 17% rests with the top ten. Sample: peripheral blood, taken on day 0 of AZD1222 vaccination. The receptors stem from an adult in good health.

The J gene is TRBJ2-1, the V gene TRBV7-8; D is perhaps TRBD2 (5 bases). The CDR3 runs to 15 residues. Germline CDR1 and CDR2: SGHVS and FQNEAQ. V was cut by 3 bases and J by 1 base, with 10 bases left in between. CDR3 in amino acids: CASSFSGVSYNEQFF. Written as DNA, the CDR3 is TGTGCCAGCAGCTTCTCCGGGGTTTCCTACAATGAGCAGTTCTTC.

V usage is TRBV28 and J usage is TRBJ1-4; no clear D gene. The CDR3 is 16 amino acids. With 6 bases removed from V and 0 bases from J, the gap between germline ends came to 14 bases. Looked up from germline, CDR1 is MDHEN and CDR2 is SYDVKM. DNA for the CDR3: TGTGCCAGCAGCGCGGCGGGGAGTGCAACTAATGAAAAACTGTTTTTT. The encoded protein is CASSAAGSATNEKLFF.

This chain connects TRBV5-1 to TRBJ1-1, with a weak D call TRBD1 (5 bases). Germline lookup yields CDR1 SGHRS and CDR2 YFSETQ. V was shortened by 6 bases and J by 4 bases, with 16 bases between the two germline ends. This CDR3 region has 14 residues. CDR3 sequence: CASTPGPGTTEAFF. CDR3 in DNA: TGCGCCAGCACCCCCGGCCCTGGGACCACTGAAGCTTTCTTT.

The chain links TRBV10-3 to TRBJ1-6; the match to TRBD1 covers 7 bases. J lost 8 bases, V lost 3 bases, and 1 base had no gene match. The CDR3 covers 13 residues. Germline CDR1 is ENHRY and CDR2 is SYGVKD. CDR3 nucleotides: TGTGCCATCAGTGAAACAGGGGATTCACCCCTCCACTTT. Residues: CAISETGDSPLHF.

The V and J genes are TRBV7-3 and TRBJ1-1; 8 bases line up with TRBD1. The length of the CDR3 is 15 residues. The germline V gene has CDR1 SGHTA and CDR2 FQGTGA. The V gene end was trimmed by 3 bases and the J gene end by 2 bases; junction bases not matched to a gene: 5. The DNA for the CDR3 is TGTGCCAGCAGCTTCCGCCCAGGGGGCAACACTGAAGCTTTCTTT. The encoded protein is CASSFRPGGNTEAFF.

This chain uses TRBV7-7 with TRBJ2-1, with D unclear. The CDR3 runs to 13 residues. Germline V gives CDR1 SSHAT, CDR2 FNYEAQ (reference sequence). Trimming pared 1 base from V and 5 bases from J, leaving 6 bases between. The CDR3 bases are TGTGCCAGCAGCTTAGACGAGAACAATGAGCAGTTCTTC. Translating gives CASSLDENNEQFF.

This sequence joins TRBV9 and TRBJ2-5; D tentatively reads TRBD1 or TRBD2 (6 bases each). Trimming removed 0 bases at V and 2 bases at J, with 20 bases between. The CDR3 sequence is 18 residues long. Looked up from germline, CDR1 is SGDLS and CDR2 is YYNGEE. The CDR3 bases are TGTGCCAGCAGCGTAGGTCGAATGGGGGGCCTATCGCAAGAGACCCAGTACTTC. This codes for CASSVGRMGGLSQETQYF.

The gene calls are TRBV12-2 and TRBJ1-1. TRBV12-2 corresponds to a pseudogene. This CDR3 has 12 residues. The DNA for the CDR3 is TGTGCAAGTCGCTTCAGGGACCTTGAAGCTTTCTTT. As protein: CASRFRDLEAFF.

This sequence joins TRBV5-6 and TRBJ2-5; perhaps TRBD2 as D (6 bases). The CDR3 has 15 amino acids. Trimming removed 0 bases at V and 2 bases at J, with 11 bases between. From germline, CDR1 is SGHDT and CDR2 YYEEEE. The CDR3 DNA is TGTGCCAGCAGCTTGGAGGAGGCGGGACAAGAGACCCAGTACTTC. Amino acid sequence: CASSLEEAGQETQYF.

The chain is built from TRBV5-1 and TRBJ1-5; the match to TRBD1 covers 7 bases. Germline CDR1 reads SGHRS; CDR2 reads YFSETQ. J gave up 4 bases and V 3 bases, and 4 bases lay outside the gene matches. CDR3 length: 14 amino acids. This chain's CDR3 is CASSSGQINQPQHF. For the CDR3, the DNA is TGCGCCAGCAGCTCGGGACAGATAAATCAGCCCCAGCATTTT.

The rearrangement uses TRBV7-9 and TRBJ2-1, with 11 nucleotides matching TRBD2. Trimming cost V 1 base and J 2 bases; bases outside gene matches: 1. CDR3 length: 16 amino acids. Germline V CDR1 and CDR2: SEHNR, FQNEAQ (reference sequence). CDR3 sequence: CASSLGLAGTYNEQFF. In nucleotides, the CDR3 is TGTGCCAGCAGCTTAGGACTAGCGGGGACCTACAATGAGCAGTTCTTC.

The rearrangement links TRBV2 to TRBJ1-6; D is ambiguous. The CDR3 is 12 residues long. V gave up 6 bases and J gave up 7 bases, with 7 bases separating them. Per germline, CDR1 SNHLY and CDR2 FYNNEI. This CDR3 reads CASSFANSPLHF. The DNA for the CDR3 is TGTGCCAGCAGCTTCGCGAATTCACCCCTCCACTTT.

This clone was recorded at least ten times. This chain uses TRBV4-2 with TRBJ1-2, with no clear D. This CDR3 is 14 amino acids long. V lost 0 bases and J 7 bases, leaving 12 bases between the germline ends. The germline V gene encodes CDR1 LGHNA and CDR2 YNFKEQ. Here the CDR3 DNA reads TGTGCCAGCAGCCAAGATATTAAGTTGGGTGGCTACACCTTC. Translated: CASSQDIKLGGYTF.

This chain joins TRBV6-2 or TRBV6-3 and TRBJ2-7; 14 positions match TRBD2. This CDR3 is 18 amino acids long. Germline V gene data show CDR1 as MNHEY and CDR2 as SVGEGT. V trimming: 2 bases; J trimming: 3 bases; junction bases outside the gene matches: 9. CDR3 protein: CASSYPGTSGSINYEQYF. The CDR3 nucleotides read TGTGCCAGCAGTTACCCCGGGACTAGCGGGAGCATTAACTACGAGCAGTACTTC.

The rearrangement links TRBV27 to TRBJ2-7; possible D gene TRBD1, 5 bases. The CDR3 consists of 17 residues. Trimming left V 0 bases short and J 5 bases short, with 20 bases between. Germline lookup yields CDR1 MNHEY and CDR2 SMNVEV (reference sequence). The CDR3 nucleotides are TGTGCCAGCAGTTTATCGTATGAGACAGAATTTGTAGACGAGCAGTACTTC. It translates to CASSLSYETEFVDEQYF.

Only one count was recorded for this clone. For the CDR3, the DNA is TGCAGTGCGGGGGACAGGGAGGAGCAGTACTTC. This codes for CSAGDREEQYF. The chain is built from TRBV20-1 and TRBJ2-7; 9 bases fit TRBD1. Germline assignment: CDR1 DFQATT and CDR2 SNEGSKA (reference sequence). Trimming took 6 bases from V and 7 from J; bases not matched to a gene: 4. The CDR3 length is 11 residues.

The chain employs TRBV6-5 and TRBJ2-1, with D tentatively TRBD1 (8 bases). Trimming took off 8 bases at V and 4 bases at J, with 12 bases between the two ends. The germline gives CDR1 MNHEY, CDR2 SVGAGI. The CDR3 is 13 residues long. The CDR3 bases are TGTGCCAGCGAACAGGGGGGGTACAATGAGCAGTTCTTC. Its protein product is CASEQGGYNEQFF.

Of note for this clone: An end of the junction does not agree with germline; a read error may underlie this. The chain carries TRBV7-7 and TRBJ2-3; no definite D call. This CDR3 has 16 residues. Germline V lookup: CDR1 SSHAT, CDR2 FNYEAQ (reference sequence). CDR3 coding DNA: TGTGCTAGCAGCCCCGGTGCCACACCTAACACAGATACGCAGTATTTT. Translation: CASSPGATPNTDTQYF.

The sample holds one count of this clone. This chain joins TRBV4-1 and TRBJ1-5; D is undetermined. This CDR3 is 15 amino acids long. Trimming removed 4 bases from V and 1 base from J, with 11 bases in between. Germline lookup yields CDR1 MGHRA and CDR2 YSYEKL. The CDR3 is CASSPRTWSNQPQHF. Written as DNA, the CDR3 is TGCGCCAGCAGCCCCAGGACTTGGAGCAATCAGCCCCAGCATTTT.